This T cell receptor beta chain was identified in a study of cytomegalovirus exposure and HLA in healthy donors. The study, taken as a whole, reports: Researchers catalogued about 160 TCR beta chains as cytomegalovirus-associated. TCR beta chains associated with HLA were, in a later analysis, more clonally expanded than equally common others.

CDR1 is SGHAT, CDR2 FQNNGV, per germline. This CDR3 comprises 15 residues. Trimming pared 3 bases from V and 4 bases from J, leaving 12 bases between. Each of the donors was a healthy bone marrow donor. The PCR was carried out with 60 Vbeta primers and 13 Jbeta primers. The assay was immunoSEQ multiplex PCR, and TCRdb's table has in-frame clones only and misses some. The profile shows 150,000 to 250,000 clones, around three quarters of them singletons. To note about this clone: Its target is not known.

This receptor was taken from a man aged 30 to 39 in good health and CMV-seronegative. The sample consisted of PBMCs. The V call is TRBV11-2, the J call TRBJ2-2, with a tentative D call TRBD2 (7 bases). The CDR3: CASSLWEGVTGELFF. Here the CDR3 DNA reads TGTGCCAGCAGCTTGTGGGAGGGGGTCACCGGGGAGCTGTTTTTT.